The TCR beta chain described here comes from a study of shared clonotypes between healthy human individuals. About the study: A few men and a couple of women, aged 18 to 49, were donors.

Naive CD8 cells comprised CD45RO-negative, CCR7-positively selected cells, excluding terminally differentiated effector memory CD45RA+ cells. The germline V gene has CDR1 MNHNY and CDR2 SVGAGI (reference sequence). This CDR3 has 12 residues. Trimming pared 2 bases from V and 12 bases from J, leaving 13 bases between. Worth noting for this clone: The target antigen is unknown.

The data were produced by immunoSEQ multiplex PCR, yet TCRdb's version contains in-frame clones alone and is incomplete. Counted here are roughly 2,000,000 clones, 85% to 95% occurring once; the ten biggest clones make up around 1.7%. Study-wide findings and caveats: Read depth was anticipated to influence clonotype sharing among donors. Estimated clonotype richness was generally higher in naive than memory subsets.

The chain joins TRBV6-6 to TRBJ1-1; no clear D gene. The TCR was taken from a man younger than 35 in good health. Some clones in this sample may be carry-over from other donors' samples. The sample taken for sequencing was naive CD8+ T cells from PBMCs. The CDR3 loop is CASSYELALTFF. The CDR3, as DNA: TGTGCCAGCAGTTACGAGTTGGCACTGACTTTCTTT.